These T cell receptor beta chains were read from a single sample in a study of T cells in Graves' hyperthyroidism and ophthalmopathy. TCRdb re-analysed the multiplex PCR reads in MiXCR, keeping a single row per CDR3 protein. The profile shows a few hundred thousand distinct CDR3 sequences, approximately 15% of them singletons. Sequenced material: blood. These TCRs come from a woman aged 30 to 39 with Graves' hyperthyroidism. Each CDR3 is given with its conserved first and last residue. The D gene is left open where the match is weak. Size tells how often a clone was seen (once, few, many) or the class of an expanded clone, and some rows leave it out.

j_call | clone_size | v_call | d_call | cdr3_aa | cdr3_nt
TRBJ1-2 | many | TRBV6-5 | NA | CASSYSGQNYGYTF | TGTGCCAGCAGTTACTCGGGACAAAACTATGGCTACACCTTC
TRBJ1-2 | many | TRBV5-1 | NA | CASSLAGQGRRRYGYTF | TGCGCCAGCAGCTTGGCCGGGCAGGGCCGGAGGCGGTATGGCTACACCTTC
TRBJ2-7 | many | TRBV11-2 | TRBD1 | CASSLVSPGGFDEQYF | TGTGCCAGCAGCTTAGTGTCTCCAGGGGGTTTCGACGAGCAGTACTTC
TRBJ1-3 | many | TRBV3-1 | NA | CASSQQGTEGNTIYF | TGTGCCAGCAGCCAACAGGGGACGGAAGGAAACACCATATATTTT
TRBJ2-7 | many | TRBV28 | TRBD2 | CAIPSGATYEQYF | TGTGCCATCCCTAGCGGGGCCACCTACGAGCAGTACTTC
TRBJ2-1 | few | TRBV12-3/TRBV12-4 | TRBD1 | CASSPGQGSSEQFF | TGTGCCAGCAGTCCCGGACAGGGGTCTAGTGAGCAGTTCTTC
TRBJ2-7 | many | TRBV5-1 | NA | CASSLESWGPYEQYF | TGCGCCAGCAGCTTGGAGAGTTGGGGACCCTACGAGCAGTACTTC
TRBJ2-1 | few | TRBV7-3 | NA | CASSRNPTTSSYNEQFF | TGTGCCAGCAGCCGCAATCCGACGACTAGCTCCTACAATGAGCAGTTCTTC
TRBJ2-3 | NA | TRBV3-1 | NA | CASSQDHSARGDFTDTQYF | TGTGCCAGCAGCCAAGATCATAGCGCGAGGGGGGACTTCACAGATACGCAGTATTTT
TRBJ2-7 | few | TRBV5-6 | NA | CASSTGPQPYEQYF | TGTGCCAGCAGCACGGGACCGCAACCTTACGAGCAGTACTTC
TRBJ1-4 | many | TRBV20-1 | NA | CSAREARGRSNEKLFF | TGCAGTGCTAGAGAGGCCAGAGGCCGGTCTAATGAAAAACTGTTTTTT
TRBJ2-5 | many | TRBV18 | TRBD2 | CASAIQREGETQYF | TGTGCCAGCGCAATCCAGCGGGAGGGGGAGACCCAGTACTTC
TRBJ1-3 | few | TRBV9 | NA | CASSVAGETLNTIYF | TGTGCCAGCAGCGTAGCTGGGGAGACATTAAACACCATATATTTT
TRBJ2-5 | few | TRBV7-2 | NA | CASSLGGWAGRKAETQYF | TGTGCCAGCAGCTTAGGGGGCTGGGCGGGAAGGAAGGCGGAGACCCAGTACTTC
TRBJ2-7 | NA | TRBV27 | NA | CASSLRLDSYEQYF | TGTGCCAGCAGTTTGAGATTAGACTCCTACGAGCAGTACTTC
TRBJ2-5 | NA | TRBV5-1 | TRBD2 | CASSRTSGREETQYF | TGCGCCAGCAGCAGAACTAGCGGCAGAGAAGAGACCCAGTACTTC
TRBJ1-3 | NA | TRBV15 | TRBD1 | CATSQGAGGNTIYF | TGTGCCACCTCCCAGGGGGCGGGCGGAAACACCATATATTTT